The 12 T cell receptor beta chains below come from one sample, sequenced in a study of brain T cells in children with intractable seizures. Sequencing used immunoSEQ multiplex PCR; TCRdb keeps in-frame clones, though not all of them. The repertoire has about 80,000 clones, around 91% of them found once; the top ten carry around 24%. The specimen comprised peripheral blood, sampled at surgery. Source of these receptors: a girl aged 2 to 9 with Rasmussen encephalitis and intractable seizures.

The rearrangement links TRBV7-2 to TRBJ1-1; D is perhaps TRBD1 (5 bases). This CDR3 region has 14 residues. Germline V gene lookup returns CDR1 SGHTA and CDR2 FQGNSA. V was trimmed by 4 bases and J by 1 base, leaving 10 bases between them. CDR3 amino acids: CASSSGPTNTEAFF. CDR3 in DNA: TGTGCCAGCAGCTCGGGACCTACGAACACTGAAGCTTTCTTT.

The rearrangement uses TRBV7-3 and TRBJ2-3, with 7 bases matching TRBD1. Germline values: CDR1 SGHTA, CDR2 FQGTGA. V shed 5 bases and J 4 bases; nucleotides not matched to a gene: 9. CDR3 size: 15 residues. The CDR3 DNA reads TGTGCCAGCAGCCCTCGACAGGGAAGCGCAGATACGCAGTATTTT. This encodes CASSPRQGSADTQYF.

The chain recombines TRBV18 with TRBJ1-6; TRBD1 agrees at 7 bases. The CDR3 length is 16 residues. V shed 2 bases, J shed 10 bases, and the junction held 11 bases outside the gene matches. Germline CDR1 KGHSH, CDR2 LQKENI. As DNA, the CDR3 is TGTGCCAGCTCACCAAAGGTCGGGACAGACGGGTCACCCCTCCACTTT. Translated: CASSPKVGTDGSPLHF.

V gene TRBV3-1 (or the pseudogene TRBV3-2) combines with J gene TRBJ2-1; 8 nucleotides align to TRBD2. The CDR3 covers 16 residues. Germline assignment: CDR1 LGHDT and CDR2 YNNKEL (reference sequence). Unmatched junction bases numbered 6, after V lost 1 base and J lost 4 bases. The DNA for the CDR3 is TGTGCCAGCAGCCAAGGGTTAGCGGGAAGGTACAATGAGCAGTTCTTC. Translated: CASSQGLAGRYNEQFF.

A note on this clone: At one end the junction does not follow the germline gene, possibly because of a read error. This rearrangement joins TRBV6-5 to TRBJ1-2; maybe TRBD1 (6 bases). Germline V gives CDR1 MNHEY, CDR2 SVGAGI. The CDR3 contains 14 residues. CDR3 amino acids: CASNYAGGRDGYTF. The DNA for the CDR3 is TGTGCCAGCAATTACGCGGGGGGCAGAGATGGCTACACCTTC.

V gene TRBV20-1 combines with J gene TRBJ2-5, with TRBD1 matching over 7 bases. Germline loops: CDR1 DFQATT, CDR2 SNEGSKA (reference sequence). J gave up 4 bases and V 3 bases, and 8 bases lay outside the gene matches. The CDR3 runs to 14 residues. The CDR3 spells CSASSGGSGETQYF. The CDR3, as DNA: TGCAGTGCTAGTTCAGGGGGTTCGGGAGAGACCCAGTACTTC.

This sequence joins TRBV15 and TRBJ1-5; TRBD1 might be the D (6 bases). Trimming removed 2 bases from V and 4 bases from J, with 18 bases in between. CDR1 LNHNV and CDR2 YYDKDF come from the germline V gene (reference sequence). The CDR3 has 17 amino acids. The CDR3 DNA reads as TGTGCCACCAGCAGACTAAAAGCCCGGGACACTAATCAGCCCCAGCATTTT. It is translated as CATSRLKARDTNQPQHF.

The genes are TRBV6-5 and TRBJ1-1; TRBD1 matches 8 bases. There are 12 residues in the CDR3. Trimming cost V 8 bases and J 11 bases; bases outside gene matches: 10. Germline CDR1 and CDR2: MNHEY and SVGAGI. The CDR3 DNA reads as TGTGCCAGCGTCAGGACAGGGAGGGTTGCTTTCTTT. As protein: CASVRTGRVAFF.

V and J are TRBV19 and TRBJ1-6; D unresolved. This CDR3 is 18 amino acids long. Germline lookup yields CDR1 LNHDA and CDR2 SQIVND (reference sequence). V lost 8 bases to trimming and J lost 0 bases, with 20 bases between them. The CDR3 region is CASHLGGESSSYNSPLHF. The DNA for the CDR3 is TGTGCCAGTCACCTTGGTGGGGAATCAAGCTCCTATAATTCACCCCTCCACTTT. The full variable domain, its missing parts supplied by reference TRBV19 and TRBJ1-6, is DGGITQSPKYLFRKEGQNVTLSCEQNLNHDAMYWYRQDPGQGLRLIYYSQIVNDFQKGDIAEGYSVSREKKESFPLTVTSAQKNPTAFYLCASHLGGESSSYNSPLHFGNGTRLTVT.

The chain links TRBV7-9 to TRBJ2-1; 8 bases map to TRBD2. The CDR3 spans 19 residues. Unmatched junction bases numbered 20, after V lost 5 bases and J lost 5 bases. Germline assignment: CDR1 SEHNR and CDR2 FQNEAQ (reference sequence). This CDR3 is CASSRILAEAGVLHNEQFF. The CDR3 coding sequence is TGTGCCAGCAGCCGAATCCTAGCGGAAGCGGGAGTTCTACACAATGAGCAGTTCTTC. The complete variable domain, with remaining parts taken from reference TRBV7-9 and TRBJ2-1, reads DTGVSQNPRHKITKRGQNVTFRCDPISEHNRLYWYRQTLGQGPEFLTYFQNEAQLEKSRLLSDRFSAERPKGSFSTLEIQRTEQGDSAMYLCASSRILAEAGVLHNEQFFGPGTRLTVL.

A single count supports this clone. The chain combines TRBV19 with TRBJ2-4; D ambiguous. Trimming took 6 bases from V and 0 from J, leaving 15 bases between them. The CDR3 covers 16 residues. CDR1 is LNHDA and CDR2 is SQIVND in the germline V gene (reference sequence). CDR3 residues: CASSRDVLGAKNIQYF. The CDR3, as DNA: TGTGCCAGTAGCCGAGACGTCCTGGGAGCCAAAAACATTCAGTACTTC.

The V and J genes are TRBV7-9 and TRBJ2-2, with D perhaps matching TRBD2 (5 bases). The CDR3 covers 17 residues. Between the trimmed V and J ends, which lost 5 bases and 0 bases, there was a span of 16 bases. Per germline, CDR1 SEHNR and CDR2 FQNEAQ (reference sequence). For the CDR3, the DNA is TGTGCCAGCAGCCCGCGTTTTGGAGCGGCGAACACCGGGGAGCTGTTTTTT. Protein sequence: CASSPRFGAANTGELFF. The variable domain in full, completed from reference TRBV7-9 and TRBJ2-2, reads DTGVSQNPRHKITKRGQNVTFRCDPISEHNRLYWYRQTLGQGPEFLTYFQNEAQLEKSRLLSDRFSAERPKGSFSTLEIQRTEQGDSAMYLCASSPRFGAANTGELFFGEGSRLTVL.